The table lists the clone carrying this T cell receptor (beta chain) with a few counts. One entry per CDR3 protein results from TCRdb running MiXCR on the 5' RACE reads. The sample has about 490,000 distinct CDR3 sequences; 12% to 15% are singletons. CDR1 is DFQATT, CDR2 SNEGSKA, per germline (reference sequence). CDR3 length: 13 residues. Trimming took off 3 bases at V and 2 bases at J, with 10 bases between the two ends. These data originate in a study of identical twins. This sample was shared with a second study, whose subject was yellow fever vaccine responses in identical twins.

The receptor's source is a woman younger than 30 in good health. This rearrangement joins TRBV20-1 to TRBJ1-2; D is ambiguous. Material for sequencing was CD4+ T cells sorted from blood. The CDR3 DNA reads TGCAGTGCTAGGATGACAACGAACTATGGCTACACCTTC. Protein: CSARMTTNYGYTF.